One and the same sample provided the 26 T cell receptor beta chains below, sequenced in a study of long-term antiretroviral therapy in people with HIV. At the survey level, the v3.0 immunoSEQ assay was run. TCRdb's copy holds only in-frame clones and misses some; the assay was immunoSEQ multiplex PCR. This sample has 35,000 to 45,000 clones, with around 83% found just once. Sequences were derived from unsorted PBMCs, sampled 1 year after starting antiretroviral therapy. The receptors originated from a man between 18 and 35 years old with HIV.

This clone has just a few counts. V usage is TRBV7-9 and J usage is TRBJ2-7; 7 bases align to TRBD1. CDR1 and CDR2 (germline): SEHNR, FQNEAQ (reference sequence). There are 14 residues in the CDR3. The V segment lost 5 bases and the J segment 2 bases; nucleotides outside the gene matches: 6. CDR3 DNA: TGTGCCAGCAGCCAAACGACAGGGACCTACGAGCAGTACTTC. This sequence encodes CASSQTTGTYEQYF.

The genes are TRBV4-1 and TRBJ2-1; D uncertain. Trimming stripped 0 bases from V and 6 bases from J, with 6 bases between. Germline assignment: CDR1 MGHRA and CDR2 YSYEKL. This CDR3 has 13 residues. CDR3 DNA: TGCGCCAGCAGCCAAGATCGGTTCAATGAGCAGTTCTTC. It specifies CASSQDRFNEQFF.

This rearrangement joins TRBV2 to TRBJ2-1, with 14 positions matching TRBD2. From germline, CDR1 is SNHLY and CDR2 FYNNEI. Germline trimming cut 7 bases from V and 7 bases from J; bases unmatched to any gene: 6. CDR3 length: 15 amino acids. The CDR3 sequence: CASMVTSGGVNEQFF. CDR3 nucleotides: TGTGCCAGCATGGTGACTAGCGGGGGGGTGAATGAGCAGTTCTTC.

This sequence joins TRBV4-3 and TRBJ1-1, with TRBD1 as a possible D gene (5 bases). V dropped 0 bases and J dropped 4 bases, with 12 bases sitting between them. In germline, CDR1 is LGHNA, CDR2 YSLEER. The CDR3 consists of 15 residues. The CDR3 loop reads CASSQDRSGGTEAFF. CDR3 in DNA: TGCGCCAGCAGCCAAGATAGGTCGGGGGGCACTGAAGCTTTCTTT.

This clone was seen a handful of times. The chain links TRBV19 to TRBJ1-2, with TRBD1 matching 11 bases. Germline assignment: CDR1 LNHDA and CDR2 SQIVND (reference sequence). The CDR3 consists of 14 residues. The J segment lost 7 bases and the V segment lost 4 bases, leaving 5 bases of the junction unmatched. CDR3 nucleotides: TGTGCCAGTAGTACCGGACAGGGGGCGAGTGGCTACACCTTC. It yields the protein CASSTGQGASGYTF.

CDR3 sequence: CASSYTGASSYEQYF. The CDR3 bases are TGTGCCAGCAGTTATACAGGGGCGTCCTCCTACGAGCAGTACTTC. This chain connects TRBV6-5 to TRBJ2-7; 7 bases map to TRBD1. The germline V gene has CDR1 MNHEY and CDR2 SVGAGI. This CDR3 contains 15 residues. The V gene end was trimmed by 3 bases and the J gene end by 0 bases; junction bases not matched to a gene: 5.

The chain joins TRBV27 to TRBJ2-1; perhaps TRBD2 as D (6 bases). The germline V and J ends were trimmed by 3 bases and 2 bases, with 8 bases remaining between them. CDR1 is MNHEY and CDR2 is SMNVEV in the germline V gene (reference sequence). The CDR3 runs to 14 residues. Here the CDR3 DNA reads TGTGCCAGCAGTTTGACGGGAGCCTACAATGAGCAGTTCTTC. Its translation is CASSLTGAYNEQFF.

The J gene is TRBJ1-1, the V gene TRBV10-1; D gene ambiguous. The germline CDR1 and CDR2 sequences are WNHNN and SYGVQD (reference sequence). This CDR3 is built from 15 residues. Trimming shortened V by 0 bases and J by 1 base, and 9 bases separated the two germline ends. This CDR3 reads CASSESPSGNTEAFF. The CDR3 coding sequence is TGCGCCAGCAGTGAGTCCCCTTCAGGGAACACTGAAGCTTTCTTT.

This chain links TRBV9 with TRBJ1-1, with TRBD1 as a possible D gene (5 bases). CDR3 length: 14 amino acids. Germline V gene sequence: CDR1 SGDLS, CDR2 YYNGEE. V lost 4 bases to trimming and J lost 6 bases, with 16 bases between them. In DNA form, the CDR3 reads TGTGCCAGCAGCCGCCGGGACGCAGGAGCTGAAGCTTTCTTT. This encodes CASSRRDAGAEAFF.

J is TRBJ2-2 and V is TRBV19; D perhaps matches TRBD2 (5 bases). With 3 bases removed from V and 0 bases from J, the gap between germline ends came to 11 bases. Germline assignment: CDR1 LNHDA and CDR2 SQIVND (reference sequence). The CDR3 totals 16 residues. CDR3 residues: CASSMREQTNTGELFF. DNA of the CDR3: TGTGCCAGTAGTATGAGGGAACAGACGAACACCGGGGAGCTGTTTTTT.

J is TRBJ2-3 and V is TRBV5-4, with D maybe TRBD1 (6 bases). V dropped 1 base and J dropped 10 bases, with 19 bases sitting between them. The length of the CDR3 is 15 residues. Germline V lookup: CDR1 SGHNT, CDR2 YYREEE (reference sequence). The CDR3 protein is CASSLIAQGAQSQYF. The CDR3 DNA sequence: TGTGCCAGCAGCTTGATCGCACAGGGTGCTCAGTCGCAGTATTTT.

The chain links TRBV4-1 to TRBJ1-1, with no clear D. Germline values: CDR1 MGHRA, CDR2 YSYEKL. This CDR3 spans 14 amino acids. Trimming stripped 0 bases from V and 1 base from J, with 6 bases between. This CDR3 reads CASSQDQGNTEAFF. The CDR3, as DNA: TGCGCCAGCAGCCAAGATCAAGGGAACACTGAAGCTTTCTTT.

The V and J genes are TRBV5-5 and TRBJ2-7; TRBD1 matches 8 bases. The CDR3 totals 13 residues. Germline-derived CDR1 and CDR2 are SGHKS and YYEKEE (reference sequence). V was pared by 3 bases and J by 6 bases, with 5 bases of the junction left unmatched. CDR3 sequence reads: CASSSGDRSEQYF. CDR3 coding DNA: TGTGCCAGCAGCTCAGGGGACAGGAGCGAGCAGTACTTC.

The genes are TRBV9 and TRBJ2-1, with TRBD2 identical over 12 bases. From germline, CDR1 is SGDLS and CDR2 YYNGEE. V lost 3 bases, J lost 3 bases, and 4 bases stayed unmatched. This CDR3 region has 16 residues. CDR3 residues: CASSAGTSGLYNEQFF. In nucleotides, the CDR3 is TGTGCCAGCAGCGCGGGGACTAGCGGGCTCTACAATGAGCAGTTCTTC. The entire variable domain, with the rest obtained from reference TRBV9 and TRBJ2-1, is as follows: DSGVTQTPKHLITATGQRVTLRCSPRSGDLSVYWYQQSLDQGLQFLIQYYNGEERAKGNILERFSAQQFPDLHSELNLSSLELGDSALYFCASSAGTSGLYNEQFFGPGTRLTVL.

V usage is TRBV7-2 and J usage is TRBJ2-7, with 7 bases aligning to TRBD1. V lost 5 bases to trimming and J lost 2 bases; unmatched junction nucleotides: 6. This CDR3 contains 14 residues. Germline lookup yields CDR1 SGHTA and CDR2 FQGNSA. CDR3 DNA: TGTGCCAGCAGCCGTCGGACAGGAACCTACGAGCAGTACTTC. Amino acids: CASSRRTGTYEQYF.

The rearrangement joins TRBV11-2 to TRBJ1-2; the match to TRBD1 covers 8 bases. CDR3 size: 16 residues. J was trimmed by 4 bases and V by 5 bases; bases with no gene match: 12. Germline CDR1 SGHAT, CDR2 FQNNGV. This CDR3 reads CASSESGTGLGYGYTF. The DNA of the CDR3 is TGTGCCAGCAGCGAATCCGGGACAGGCCTGGGCTATGGCTACACCTTC.

CDR3 amino acids: CSVEGSAEQYF. In DNA, the CDR3 is TGCAGCGTTGAAGGGTCAGCCGAGCAGTACTTC. The chain has TRBV29-1 and TRBJ2-7, with no clear D. V lost 1 base and J 6 bases, leaving 7 bases between the germline ends. Germline CDR1 SQVTM, CDR2 ANQGSEA. This CDR3 has 11 amino acids.

In nucleotides, the CDR3 is TGTGCCAGCAGGCAGGGCGCCTATGGCTACACCTTC. As protein: CASRQGAYGYTF. The V call is TRBV2, the J call TRBJ1-2; possible D gene TRBD1, 5 bases. This CDR3 contains 12 residues. V was clipped by 6 bases and J by 4 bases, with 9 bases between them. Germline CDR1 and CDR2: SNHLY and FYNNEI.

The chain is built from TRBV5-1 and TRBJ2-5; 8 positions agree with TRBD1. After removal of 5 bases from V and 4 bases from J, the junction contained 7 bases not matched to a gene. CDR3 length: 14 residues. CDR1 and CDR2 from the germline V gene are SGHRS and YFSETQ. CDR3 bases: TGCGCCAGCAGTCTCGGACAGGGTGCAGAGACCCAGTACTTC. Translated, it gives CASSLGQGAETQYF.

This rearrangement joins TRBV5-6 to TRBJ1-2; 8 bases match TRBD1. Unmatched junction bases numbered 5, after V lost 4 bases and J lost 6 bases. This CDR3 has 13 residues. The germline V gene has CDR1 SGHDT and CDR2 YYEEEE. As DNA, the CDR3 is TGTGCCAGCAGCCCGGACAGGGTTCATGGCTACACCTTC. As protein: CASSPDRVHGYTF.

CDR3 region: CASSDSGYEQYF. Written as DNA, the CDR3 is TGTGCCAGCAGTGACTCGGGCTACGAGCAGTACTTC. V is TRBV6-1 and J is TRBJ2-7; D is undetermined. CDR3 size: 12 residues. Trimming removed 3 bases at V and 3 bases at J, with 6 bases between. The germline V gene encodes CDR1 MNHNS and CDR2 SASEGT.

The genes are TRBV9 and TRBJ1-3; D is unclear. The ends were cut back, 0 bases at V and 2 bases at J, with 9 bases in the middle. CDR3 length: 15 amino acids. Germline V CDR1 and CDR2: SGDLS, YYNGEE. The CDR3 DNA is TGTGCCAGCAGCGTAGAACTGGGAACTGGAAACACCATATATTTT. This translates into CASSVELGTGNTIYF.

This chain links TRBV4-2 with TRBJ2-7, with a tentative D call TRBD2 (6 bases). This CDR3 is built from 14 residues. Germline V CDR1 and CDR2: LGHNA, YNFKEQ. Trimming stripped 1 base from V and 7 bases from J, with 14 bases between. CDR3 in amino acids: CASSQGVGGREQYF. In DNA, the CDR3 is TGTGCCAGCAGCCAAGGGGTCGGGGGTAGGGAGCAGTACTTC.

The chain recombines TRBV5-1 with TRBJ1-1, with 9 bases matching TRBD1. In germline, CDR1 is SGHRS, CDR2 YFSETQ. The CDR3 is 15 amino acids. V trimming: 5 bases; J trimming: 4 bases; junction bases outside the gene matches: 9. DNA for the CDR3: TGCGCCAGCAGTCGAGGGACAGGGAATCCCACTGAAGCTTTCTTT. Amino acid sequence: CASSRGTGNPTEAFF.

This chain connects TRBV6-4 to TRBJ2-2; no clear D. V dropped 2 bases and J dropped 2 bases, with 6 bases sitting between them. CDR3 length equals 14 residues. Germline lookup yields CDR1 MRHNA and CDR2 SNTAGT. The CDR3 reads CASSDAGNTGELFF. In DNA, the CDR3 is TGTGCCAGCAGTGACGCTGGAAACACCGGGGAGCTGTTTTTT.

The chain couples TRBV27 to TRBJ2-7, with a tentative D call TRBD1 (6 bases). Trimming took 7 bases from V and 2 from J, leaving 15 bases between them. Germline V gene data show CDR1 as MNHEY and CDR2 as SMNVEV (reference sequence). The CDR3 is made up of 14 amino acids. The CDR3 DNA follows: TGTGCCAGCACCAACAGGGCCCCCCCCTACGAGCAGTACTTC. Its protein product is CASTNRAPPYEQYF.